One sample yielded the 15 T cell receptor beta chains listed below, sequenced in a study of T cells after somatic rescue of genetic block (dated by TCRdb to the early 2020s). The method was the immunoSEQ multiplex PCR assay. The clones in this table, taken by TCRdb from immuneACCESS, are in-frame only. Not every clone is retained; where verified, under half of the shortfall comes from an unresolved V gene, and the cause of the rest is unknown. This sample lists over 10,000 clones; roughly two thirds were detected once. The ten largest clones represent 15% to 20% of the sample. Sequencing was carried out using peripheral blood mononuclear cells (PBMCs). Receptor source: a boy younger than 18.

The rearrangement uses TRBV13 and TRBJ2-1; 9 positions agree with TRBD1. This CDR3 region has 16 residues. With 5 bases clipped from V and 3 bases from J, the junction kept 8 bases outside the gene matches. Germline V lookup: CDR1 PRHDT, CDR2 FYEKMQ (reference sequence). CDR3 DNA sequence: TGTGCCAGCAGCAACAGGGGGCCTTCCGACTACAATGAGCAGTTCTTC. Translated: CASSNRGPSDYNEQFF.

This chain links TRBV28 with TRBJ1-2; a weak D match, TRBD1 (6 bases). CDR3 length equals 13 residues. The germline V gene encodes CDR1 MDHEN and CDR2 SYDVKM. The V end was cut by 5 bases, the J end by 4 bases, with 11 bases between. CDR3 coding DNA: TGTGCCAGCAGTACTGGGACACCCTATGGCTACACCTTC. This translates into CASSTGTPYGYTF.

V usage is TRBV19 and J usage is TRBJ1-1; D gene ambiguous. The V end lost 0 bases, the J end lost 9 bases, and 8 bases lay between the germline ends. Germline CDR1 LNHDA, CDR2 SQIVND (reference sequence). The CDR3 has 12 amino acids. CDR3 amino acids: CASSIEREKAFF. The CDR3 DNA reads as TGTGCCAGTAGTATAGAGAGGGAAAAAGCTTTCTTT.

CDR3 DNA: TGTGCCAGCCATGGCCTACTGAGCAATCAGCCCCAGCATTTT. Protein: CASHGLLSNQPQHF. J is TRBJ1-5 and V is TRBV28; the D is unclear. V was clipped by 8 bases and J by 1 base, with 12 bases between them. The CDR3 sequence is 14 residues long. Germline loops: CDR1 MDHEN, CDR2 SYDVKM.

The chain combines TRBV9 with TRBJ2-3; 10 bases map to TRBD1. J lost 4 bases, V lost 1 base, and 6 bases had no gene match. The CDR3 is 16 amino acids. Per the germline V gene, CDR1 is SGDLS and CDR2 is YYNGEE. The CDR3 sequence: CASSVTGTGEPDTQYF. CDR3 sequence (DNA): TGTGCCAGCAGCGTAACCGGGACAGGGGAGCCAGATACGCAGTATTTT.

The chain recombines TRBV7-9 with TRBJ1-5; D is unresolved. With 1 base removed from V and 6 bases from J, the gap between germline ends came to 4 bases. The CDR3 sequence is 12 residues long. Germline assignment: CDR1 SEHNR and CDR2 FQNEAQ (reference sequence). CDR3 sequence reads: CASSLVGQPQHF. The CDR3 region has the DNA TGTGCCAGCAGCTTAGTCGGTCAGCCCCAGCATTTT.

This clone was observed a handful of times. The V and J genes are TRBV5-1 and TRBJ1-6, with 7 positions matching TRBD1. The V and J ends lost 1 base and 8 bases, in that order; junction bases with no gene match: 3. The germline gives CDR1 SGHRS, CDR2 YFSETQ. The CDR3 contains 14 residues. Written as DNA, the CDR3 is TGCGCCAGCAGCTTGAGGGGGCCTGATTCACCCCTCCACTTT. As protein: CASSLRGPDSPLHF.

CDR3 region: CASSGVGGDLNIQYF. For the CDR3, the DNA is TGTGCCAGCAGTGGGGTCGGGGGCGACTTAAACATTCAGTACTTC. The V call is TRBV2, the J call TRBJ2-4; D could derive from TRBD1 or TRBD2 (6 bases each). The CDR3 is 15 residues long. Germline lookup yields CDR1 SNHLY and CDR2 FYNNEI. Trimming took 4 bases from V and 6 from J, leaving 16 bases between them.

This chain uses TRBV6-4 with TRBJ2-1; a weak D match, TRBD2 (5 bases). Per the germline V gene, CDR1 is MRHNA and CDR2 is SNTAGT. The length of the CDR3 is 15 residues. The V and J ends lost 0 bases and 9 bases respectively, with 15 bases between them. The CDR3 reads CASSDSAGISGEQFF. CDR3 DNA: TGTGCCAGCAGTGACTCGGCAGGCATAAGCGGTGAGCAGTTCTTC.

The chain recombines TRBV5-1 with TRBJ2-1; D is possibly TRBD1 (6 bases). CDR3 length equals 16 residues. Trimming pared 0 bases from V and 7 bases from J, leaving 17 bases between. The germline gives CDR1 SGHRS, CDR2 YFSETQ. The CDR3 loop reads CASSLDRDIWGNEQFF. In DNA, the CDR3 is TGCGCCAGCAGCTTGGACAGGGACATCTGGGGGAATGAGCAGTTCTTC.

V is TRBV19 and J is TRBJ1-1, with D uncertain. V lost 5 bases and J lost 5, with 15 bases in between. Germline V gene data show CDR1 as LNHDA and CDR2 as SQIVND (reference sequence). The CDR3 consists of 14 residues. This CDR3 is CASSPQGRDTEAFF. CDR3 DNA sequence: TGTGCCAGTAGTCCCCAAGGGAGGGATACTGAAGCTTTCTTT.

This clone was seen a handful of times. The chain has TRBV9 and TRBJ2-6; no reliable D call. Germline V gene sequence: CDR1 SGDLS, CDR2 YYNGEE. The V end lost 3 bases, the J end lost 0 bases, and 4 bases lay between the germline ends. CDR3 length: 14 amino acids. The CDR3 nucleotides are TGTGCCAGCAGCGGTAGCTCTGGGGCCAACGTCCTGACTTTC. Translated, it gives CASSGSSGANVLTF.

The rearrangement uses TRBV6-5 and TRBJ2-2; D call uncertain. Germline values: CDR1 MNHEY, CDR2 SVGAGI. CDR3 length equals 14 residues. Trimming stripped 4 bases from V and 4 bases from J, with 10 bases between. CDR3 sequence (DNA): TGTGCCAGCAGTTTCCACGGTGGCACCGGGGAGCTGTTTTTT. Translated, it gives CASSFHGGTGELFF.

This clone appeared a single time. The chain combines TRBV30 with TRBJ1-6, with D tentatively TRBD1 (5 bases). Trimming stripped 3 bases from V and 0 bases from J, with 9 bases between. CDR3 length: 15 residues. Germline loops: CDR1 GTSNPN, CDR2 SVGIG (reference sequence). This chain's CDR3 is CAWRGESSYNSPLHF. The CDR3 nucleotides read TGTGCCTGGAGGGGGGAAAGCTCCTATAATTCACCCCTCCACTTT.

V gene TRBV6-1 combines with J gene TRBJ2-7, with a tentative D call TRBD2 (5 bases). The CDR3 contains 17 residues. V was shortened by 2 bases and J by 3 bases, with 20 bases between the two germline ends. The V gene's germline CDR1 is MNHNS and CDR2 SASEGT. The CDR3 coding sequence is TGTGCCAGCAGTGAAACCCCTGAGTGGACTGGCTTCTACGAGCAGTACTTC. It is translated as CASSETPEWTGFYEQYF.